These 30 T cell receptor beta chains originate from one sample sequenced in a study of regulatory T cells in long-lasting Graves disease. Specified time point: newly diagnosed GD, antithyroid drugs for less than 3 months. With RNA extracted from PBMCs as input, the TCR library was made. Both iRepertoire HTBI primers and Arm-PCR of CDR3 regions were used to build the TCR beta libraries. In TCRdb, the multiplex PCR reads were re-called with MiXCR into one record per CDR3 protein. The sample shows approximately 400,000 distinct CDR3 sequences, more than 13% of them seen only once. Separately, the same data were catalogued under a study of T cells in Graves' hyperthyroidism and ophthalmopathy.

The sample here was peripheral blood mononuclear cells (PBMCs), taken at new diagnosis, from a patient treated with antithyroid drugs. These receptors all stem from a woman in her twenties or thirties with Graves disease.

The chain uses TRBV19 and TRBJ1-3; weak D call: TRBD1 (5 bases). Germline CDR1 reads LNHDA; CDR2 reads SQIVND (reference sequence). There are 16 residues in the CDR3. The V end lost 7 bases, the J end lost 0 bases, and 16 bases lay between the germline ends. The CDR3 is CASNTHRLGSGNTIYF. CDR3 nucleotide sequence: TGTGCCAGTAATACACACAGGTTGGGCTCTGGAAACACCATATATTTT.

The chain couples TRBV7-2 to TRBJ2-1, with a tentative D call TRBD2 (6 bases). Germline CDR1 and CDR2: SGHTA and FQGNSA. This CDR3 region has 13 residues. Trimming left V 8 bases short and J 6 bases short, with 14 bases between. The CDR3 DNA reads TGTGCCAGCGGCCGGGACTCAACCAATGAGCAGTTCTTC. Translating it yields CASGRDSTNEQFF.

This clonotype was seen ten or more times. The chain joins TRBV7-2 to TRBJ1-5; TRBD1 matches at 9 bases. The CDR3 sequence is 16 residues long. V lost 3 bases, J lost 7 bases, and 10 bases stayed unmatched. CDR1 is SGHTA, CDR2 FQGNSA, per germline. The CDR3 DNA reads as TGTGCCAGCAGCTTTGGCCGGGGACAGGGTAGACAGCCCCAGCATTTT. As protein: CASSFGRGQGRQPQHF.

With respect to this clonotype: A far larger clone is only one base removed, so a read error is likely. In this CDR3 the conserved last residue, phenylalanine or tryptophan, is missing, so a read error is likely. The genes are TRBV30 and TRBJ2-5; TRBD2 agrees at 11 bases. With the DNA end fitting TRBJ2-1 better, the J assignment may be wrong. Germline V gives CDR1 GTSNPN, CDR2 SVGIG (reference sequence). This CDR3 comprises 14 residues. The CDR3 DNA reads TGTGCCTGGACGACTAGCGGGACGGGGAATGAGCAGTTCGTC. Amino acid sequence: CAWTTSGTGNEQFV.

This clonotype was recorded at least ten times. The CDR3 DNA reads as TGTGCCAGCAGTGGCCGTAGCGGGGGAAGCTCCTACAATGAGCAGTTCTTC. It specifies CASSGRSGGSSYNEQFF. V is TRBV2 and J is TRBJ2-1, with 9 bases matching TRBD2. V shed 4 bases, J shed 0 bases, and the junction held 7 bases outside the gene matches. The CDR3 is made up of 17 amino acids. Germline V CDR1 and CDR2: SNHLY, FYNNEI.

This clonotype was counted between two and nine times. V usage is TRBV24-1 and J usage is TRBJ2-1; either TRBD1 or TRBD2 may fit D (6 bases each). V gave up 8 bases and J gave up 7 bases, with 17 bases separating them. Germline CDR1 KGHDR, CDR2 SFDVKD. This CDR3 spans 14 amino acids. The CDR3, as DNA: TGTGCCACCAACGGTGGGGGGCTTTATAATGAGCAGTTCTTC. Its translation: CATNGGGLYNEQFF.

This clonotype was seen more than once but under ten times. The chain links TRBV7-9 to TRBJ1-2, with D perhaps matching TRBD1 (5 bases). Germline assignment: CDR1 SEHNR and CDR2 FQNEAQ (reference sequence). This CDR3 region has 13 residues. V was shortened by 6 bases and J by 7 bases, with 15 bases between the two germline ends. DNA for the CDR3: TGTGCCAGCAGTCCCTACGACGGGGGTGGCTACACCTTC. Its protein product is CASSPYDGGGYTF.

At least ten counts were recorded for this clonotype. V is TRBV6-1 and J is TRBJ2-7, with D uncertain. This CDR3 spans 15 amino acids. Germline V gene sequence: CDR1 MNHNS, CDR2 SASEGT. Trimming removed 0 bases from V and 5 bases from J, with 14 bases in between. The DNA of the CDR3 is TGTGCCAGCAGTGAAGCTCGCGTACAGAGCAACGAGCAGTACTTC. Protein product: CASSEARVQSNEQYF.

In its sample, this clonotype was seen many times. The chain employs TRBV27 and TRBJ2-1; no definite D call. CDR1 and CDR2 from the germline V gene are MNHEY and SMNVEV (reference sequence). The V end was cut by 8 bases, the J end by 7 bases, with 12 bases between. The CDR3 consists of 12 residues. The DNA for the CDR3 is TGTGCCAGCCGTAAGAAGTCTAATGAGCAGTTCTTC. This translates into CASRKKSNEQFF.

The chain joins TRBV24-1 to TRBJ2-5; D ambiguous. This CDR3 region has 11 residues. Germline assignment: CDR1 KGHDR and CDR2 SFDVKD. Trimming cost V 8 bases and J 7 bases, with 10 bases left between them. The DNA for the CDR3 is TGTGCCACCATAGCCCGTCCGACCCAGTACTTC. Translated: CATIARPTQYF.

This clonotype occurred many times. The chain joins TRBV12-3 or TRBV12-4 to TRBJ2-1, with D perhaps TRBD2 (6 bases). The germline V and J ends were trimmed by 4 bases and 3 bases, with 16 bases remaining between them. This CDR3 is built from 16 residues. CDR3 protein: CASSSLGSGDYNEQFF. The CDR3, as DNA: TGTGCCAGCAGTTCCTTGGGTAGCGGAGACTACAATGAGCAGTTCTTC.

Comments on this clonotype: Given a much more abundant clone one base away, this may be a read error. The chain carries TRBV5-5 and TRBJ2-7, with a possible D match to TRBD2 (5 bases). This CDR3 spans 12 amino acids. Germline-derived CDR1 and CDR2 are SGHKS and YYEKEE (reference sequence). The germline V and J ends were trimmed by 3 bases and 7 bases, with 11 bases remaining between them. CDR3 nucleotide sequence: TGTGCCAGCAGCTCGGACTGGCTTGAGCAGTACTTC. This translates into CASSSDWLEQYF.

This clonotype was recorded many times. Here the CDR3 reads CASSEGHQETQYF. The CDR3 DNA sequence: TGTGCCAGCAGTGAAGGCCATCAAGAGACCCAGTACTTC. The V call is TRBV2, the J call TRBJ2-5; D remains unclear. Trimming took off 1 base at V and 2 bases at J, with 5 bases between the two ends. The V gene's germline CDR1 is SNHLY and CDR2 FYNNEI. The CDR3 sequence is 13 residues long.

This clonotype was seen ten or more times. V gene TRBV27 combines with J gene TRBJ1-1, with a tentative D call TRBD1 (6 bases). With 2 bases removed from V and 0 bases from J, the gap between germline ends came to 19 bases. This CDR3 is 18 amino acids long. Germline CDR1 MNHEY, CDR2 SMNVEV (reference sequence). The CDR3 DNA is TGTGCCAGCAGTTTACCCTCGGGACACAGCCATATGAACACTGAAGCTTTCTTT. Its translation: CASSLPSGHSHMNTEAFF.

This clonotype was seen many times. The J gene is TRBJ2-3, the V gene TRBV7-3; TRBD2 matches at 7 bases. This CDR3 spans 14 amino acids. With 3 bases clipped from V and 5 bases from J, the junction kept 5 bases outside the gene matches. Germline CDR1 SGHTA, CDR2 FQGTGA. The chain's CDR3 is CASSFGLVGDTQYF. The CDR3 nucleotides read TGTGCCAGCAGCTTCGGACTAGTTGGAGATACGCAGTATTTT. The full variable domain, rest sourced from reference TRBV7-3 and TRBJ2-3, is GAGVSQTPSNKVTEKGKYVELRCDPISGHTALYWYRQSLGQGPEFLIYFQGTGAADDSGLPNDRFFAVRPEGSVSTLKIQRTERGDSAVYLCASSFGLVGDTQYFGPGTRLTVL.

This chain links TRBV6-2 or TRBV6-3 with TRBJ2-3; 16 nucleotides agree with TRBD2. This CDR3 has 16 residues. The ends lost 7 bases at V and 7 bases at J; junction bases unmatched: 8. Germline V gene data show CDR1 as MNHEY and CDR2 as SVGEGT. The chain's CDR3 is CASNPGLAGGPNTQYF. CDR3 DNA sequence: TGTGCCAGCAATCCGGGACTAGCGGGAGGGCCGAATACGCAGTATTTT.

The chain combines TRBV7-2 with TRBJ2-2; D gene ambiguous. Trimming took off 1 base at V and 3 bases at J, with 15 bases between the two ends. Per the germline V gene, CDR1 is SGHTA and CDR2 is FQGNSA. The CDR3 runs to 17 residues. The CDR3 reads CASSLDAQPLYTGELFF. CDR3 coding DNA: TGTGCCAGCAGCTTAGATGCCCAACCTCTTTACACCGGGGAGCTGTTTTTT.

Only a few counts were recorded for this clonotype. The genes are TRBV10-3 and TRBJ1-1; 7 bases line up with TRBD1. With V trimmed by 5 bases and J by 1 base, 10 bases remained unmatched. The CDR3 consists of 16 residues. CDR1 ENHRY and CDR2 SYGVKD come from the germline V gene. The CDR3 sequence is CAISPVVGQANTEAFF. CDR3 DNA: TGTGCCATCAGTCCAGTCGTCGGACAGGCGAACACTGAAGCTTTCTTT.

With regard to this clonotype: This clone may be a read error of a much larger clone one base away. As the CDR3 is not closed by the conserved phenylalanine or tryptophan, this likely results from a read error. V is TRBV13 and J is TRBJ2-3; the match to TRBD1 covers 7 bases. Looked up from germline, CDR1 is PRHDT and CDR2 is FYEKMQ (reference sequence). V dropped 8 bases and J dropped 0; count of bases not matched to a gene: 8. The CDR3 spans 15 residues. The CDR3: CASVLQGQSTDTQYS. CDR3 nucleotide sequence: TGTGCCAGCGTCCTACAGGGGCAAAGCACAGATACGCAGTATTCT.

Regarding this clonotype: The conserved final phenylalanine or tryptophan is absent from the CDR3, which likely points to a read error. This chain uses TRBV12-5 with TRBJ1-2; 8 bases agree with TRBD1. Germline-derived CDR1 and CDR2 are LGHNT and FRNRAP. The CDR3 is 16 residues long. The CDR3 sequence: CASGLVLQGAGYGYTS. The CDR3 DNA reads TGTGCCAGTGGTTTGGTTCTCCAGGGGGCCGGCTATGGCTACACCTCC.

This clonotype came up a few times. The chain is built from TRBV27 and TRBJ2-1, with D maybe TRBD2 (6 bases). Looked up from germline, CDR1 is MNHEY and CDR2 is SMNVEV (reference sequence). The CDR3 totals 15 residues. The ends were cut back, 3 bases at V and 9 bases at J, with 18 bases in the middle. The CDR3 coding sequence is TGTGCCAGCAGTTTCGTCAGCGGGCATCAGGGTGAGCAGTTCTTC. It specifies CASSFVSGHQGEQFF.

Comment on this clonotype: A read error may explain this, as a much larger clone is one base away. The chain recombines TRBV6-1 with TRBJ1-1, with D possibly being TRBD1 (6 bases). Deletions cut 4 bases from V and 3 bases from J, with 15 bases between. CDR3 length equals 15 residues. CDR1 is MNHNS, CDR2 SASEGT, per germline. The chain's CDR3 is CASSALKGGDTEAFF. The CDR3 DNA reads TGTGCCAGCAGTGCCCTCAAAGGGGGGGACACTGAAGCTTTCTTT.

This clonotype was seen more than once but under ten times. The chain combines TRBV5-1 with TRBJ2-7; TRBD2 might be the D (6 bases). Trimming shortened V by 0 bases and J by 4 bases, and 14 bases separated the two germline ends. Germline lookup yields CDR1 SGHRS and CDR2 YFSETQ. The CDR3 is 15 amino acids. Here the CDR3 DNA reads TGCGCCAGCAGCTTGGGTCAGGGAGGTATGTACGAGCAGTACTTC. This sequence encodes CASSLGQGGMYEQYF. Looking up the rest from reference TRBV5-1 and TRBJ2-7 gives the full variable domain: KAGVTQTPRYLIKTRGQQVTLSCSPISGHRSVSWYQQTPGQGLQFLFEYFSETQRNKGNFPGRFSGRQFSNSRSEMNVSTLELGDSALYLCASSLGQGGMYEQYFGPGTRLTVT.

This clonotype showed up many times. The chain recombines TRBV6-2 or TRBV6-3 with TRBJ2-1, with 8 bases lining up with TRBD2. The CDR3 covers 15 residues. Germline V gives CDR1 MNHEY, CDR2 SVGEGT. V shed 5 bases, J shed 9 bases, and the junction held 12 bases outside the gene matches. The CDR3 sequence is CASSTRGLAGGEQFF. The CDR3 DNA reads TGTGCCAGCAGTACACGTGGGCTAGCGGGCGGTGAGCAGTTCTTC.

This clonotype occurred a few times. This sequence joins TRBV5-1 and TRBJ2-7; the match to TRBD2 covers 9 bases. CDR3 length: 17 amino acids. After removal of 0 bases from V and 5 bases from J, the junction contained 12 bases not matched to a gene. CDR1 SGHRS and CDR2 YFSETQ come from the germline V gene. The CDR3 bases are TGCGCCAGCAGCTTGGGCTTAGCGGGAGCCGTGGGGCACGAGCAGTACTTC. Its protein product is CASSLGLAGAVGHEQYF.

This clonotype was picked up many times. CDR3 protein: CASTSGSSYEQYF. The DNA for the CDR3 is TGCGCCAGCACTAGCGGGAGCTCCTACGAGCAGTACTTC. The chain joins TRBV5-1 to TRBJ2-7; the match to TRBD2 covers 10 bases. The CDR3 contains 13 residues. The trim removed 6 bases at V and 0 bases at J, leaving 0 bases unmatched. Per the germline V gene, CDR1 is SGHRS and CDR2 is YFSETQ.

This clonotype was counted many times. The chain has TRBV7-3 and TRBJ2-5, with D hard to call. Germline V gene lookup returns CDR1 SGHTA and CDR2 FQGTGA. The ends were cut back, 5 bases at V and 5 bases at J, with 15 bases in the middle. The length of the CDR3 is 14 residues. The CDR3 coding sequence is TGTGCCAGCAGCCCAAATACTTTCGGGGAGACCCAGTACTTC. Its translation is CASSPNTFGETQYF.

This clonotype has a count of ten or more. The rearrangement uses TRBV18 and TRBJ2-7; D perhaps matches TRBD2 (5 bases). The CDR3 has 14 amino acids. The germline CDR1 and CDR2 sequences are KGHSH and LQKENI. V lost 2 bases and J 2 bases, leaving 10 bases between the germline ends. The CDR3 DNA is TGTGCCAGCTCACCATCAGCGGAACCCTACGAGCAGTACTTC. Residues: CASSPSAEPYEQYF.

This clonotype was counted ten times or more. The rearrangement uses TRBV7-3 and TRBJ1-1; possible D gene TRBD1, 5 bases. Trimming stripped 3 bases from V and 7 bases from J, with 12 bases between. The CDR3 extends over 13 amino acids. Germline CDR1 SGHTA, CDR2 FQGTGA. This CDR3 reads CASSFGTTGEAFF. DNA of the CDR3: TGTGCCAGCAGCTTTGGGACCACAGGTGAAGCTTTCTTT.

This clonotype appeared many times. This rearrangement joins TRBV11-2 to TRBJ2-3; 8 bases map to TRBD2. Trimming removed 1 base from V and 3 bases from J; junction bases left unmatched: 3. Germline lookup yields CDR1 SGHAT and CDR2 FQNNGV. This CDR3 has 15 residues. CDR3: CASSLGGRRTDTQYF. In nucleotides, the CDR3 is TGTGCCAGCAGCTTAGGCGGGAGGCGGACAGATACGCAGTATTTT.